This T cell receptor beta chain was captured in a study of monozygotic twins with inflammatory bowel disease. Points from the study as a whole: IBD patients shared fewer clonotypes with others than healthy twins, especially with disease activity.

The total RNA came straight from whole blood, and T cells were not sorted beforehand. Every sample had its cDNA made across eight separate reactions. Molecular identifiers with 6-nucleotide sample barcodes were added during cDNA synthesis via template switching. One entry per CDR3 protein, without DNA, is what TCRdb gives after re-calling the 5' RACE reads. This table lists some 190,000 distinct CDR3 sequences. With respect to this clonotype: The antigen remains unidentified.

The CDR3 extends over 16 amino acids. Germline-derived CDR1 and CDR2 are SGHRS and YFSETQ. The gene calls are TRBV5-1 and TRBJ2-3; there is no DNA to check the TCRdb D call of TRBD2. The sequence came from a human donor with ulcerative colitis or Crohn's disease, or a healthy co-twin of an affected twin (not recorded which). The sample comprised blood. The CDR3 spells CASSLGAGGSTDTQYF.